Listed below are T cell receptor beta chains from one sample, sequenced in a study of cytomegalovirus exposure and HLA in healthy donors. Generated by immunoSEQ multiplex PCR, the TCRdb table keeps only in-frame clones and is missing some. Here the sample spans some 150,000 clones, around 64% being singletons. Input material: PBMCs. Receptors originate from a woman aged 25 to 39 in good health and CMV-seronegative. The CDR3 runs from the conserved cysteine through the conserved F or W. Each record gives: V gene, J gene, CDR3 length, CDR3 protein.

v_gene: TRBV2; j_gene: TRBJ2-5; len: 13; CDR3aa: CASSGEYQETQYF
v_gene: TRBV29-1; j_gene: TRBJ2-1; len: 15; CDR3aa: CSVEGLAIIGNEQFF
v_gene: TRBV28; j_gene: TRBJ2-7; len: 17; CDR3aa: CASRPQGAPDRSYEQYF
v_gene: TRBV7-8; j_gene: TRBJ1-3; len: 16; CDR3aa: CASSLEQATSGNTIYF
v_gene: TRBV7-9; j_gene: TRBJ1-1; len: 12; CDR3aa: CSSSGQGFEAFF
v_gene: TRBV7-2; j_gene: TRBJ2-1; len: 13; CDR3aa: CASSFNSYNEQFF
v_gene: TRBV11-2; j_gene: TRBJ2-3; len: 16; CDR3aa: CASSPPRTGITDTQYF
v_gene: TRBV9; j_gene: TRBJ1-2; len: 16; CDR3aa: CASSVALTGGNYGYTF
v_gene: TRBV2; j_gene: TRBJ1-2; len: 13; CDR3aa: CASSEGRRGGYTF
v_gene: TRBV27; j_gene: TRBJ2-7; len: 17; CDR3aa: CASSFVSGGSTSYEQYF
v_gene: TRBV7-9; j_gene: TRBJ2-1; len: 15; CDR3aa: CASSSLAGRYNEQFF
v_gene: TRBV5-1; j_gene: TRBJ2-2; len: 17; CDR3aa: CASSLSTSGANTGELFF
v_gene: TRBV28; j_gene: TRBJ2-7; len: 12; CDR3aa: CASSLGFYEQYF
v_gene: TRBV7-7; j_gene: TRBJ2-1; len: 13; CDR3aa: CASGGLSWNEQFF
v_gene: TRBV7-3; j_gene: TRBJ2-3; len: 14; CDR3aa: CASSLAGGADTQYF
v_gene: TRBV7-9; j_gene: TRBJ2-1; len: 12; CDR3aa: CASSIRDYEQFF
v_gene: TRBV28; j_gene: TRBJ2-7; len: 14; CDR3aa: CASSLPLLHYEQYF
v_gene: TRBV7-9; j_gene: TRBJ2-7; len: 15; CDR3aa: CASSFASGGSYEQYF
v_gene: TRBV30; j_gene: TRBJ2-4; len: 13; CDR3aa: CALNRGMGNIQYF
v_gene: TRBV28; j_gene: TRBJ1-1; len: 14; CDR3aa: CASSLGAGNTEAFF
v_gene: TRBV4-3; j_gene: TRBJ2-3; len: 14; CDR3aa: CASSLTRHTDTQYF
v_gene: TRBV28; j_gene: TRBJ1-3; len: 16; CDR3aa: CASSLLPTGAGNTIYF
v_gene: TRBV5-4; j_gene: TRBJ2-2; len: 12; CDR3aa: CASSLNIGELFF
v_gene: TRBV9; j_gene: TRBJ2-4; len: 16; CDR3aa: CASSPPGGTGGNIQYF
v_gene: TRBV5-1; j_gene: TRBJ2-1; len: 16; CDR3aa: CASSGFSPSSYNEQFF
v_gene: TRBV6-5; j_gene: .; len: 15; CDR3aa: CASSYSWTANYEQYF
v_gene: TRBV5-6; j_gene: TRBJ2-2; len: 15; CDR3aa: CASSLTGLNTGELFF
v_gene: TRBV2; j_gene: TRBJ2-1; len: 14; CDR3aa: CASGRTRVGNEQFF
v_gene: TRBV6-6; j_gene: TRBJ1-2; len: 13; CDR3aa: CASSYPPGDGYTF
v_gene: TRBV6-6; j_gene: TRBJ2-1; len: 16; CDR3aa: CASSLQSGPSYNEQFF
v_gene: TRBV29-1; j_gene: TRBJ2-1; len: 15; CDR3aa: CSVEDVWSSYNEQFF
v_gene: TRBV5-6; j_gene: TRBJ1-5; len: 18; CDR3aa: CASSARGGEWESNQPQHF
v_gene: TRBV25-1; j_gene: TRBJ2-5; len: 15; CDR3aa: CASSEFVAGGETQYF